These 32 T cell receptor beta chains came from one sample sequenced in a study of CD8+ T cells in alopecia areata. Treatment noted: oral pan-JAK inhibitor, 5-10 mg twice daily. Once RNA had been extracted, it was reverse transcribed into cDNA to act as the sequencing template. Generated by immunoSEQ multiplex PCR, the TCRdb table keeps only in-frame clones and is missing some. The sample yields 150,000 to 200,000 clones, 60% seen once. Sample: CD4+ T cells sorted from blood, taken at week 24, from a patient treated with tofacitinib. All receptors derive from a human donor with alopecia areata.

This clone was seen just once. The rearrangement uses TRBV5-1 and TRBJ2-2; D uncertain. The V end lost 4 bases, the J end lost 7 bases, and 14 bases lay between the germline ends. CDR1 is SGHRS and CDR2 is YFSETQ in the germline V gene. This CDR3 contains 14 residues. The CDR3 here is CASSKDRTYGELFF. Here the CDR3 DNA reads TGCGCCAGCAGCAAGGACCGGACGTACGGGGAGCTGTTTTTT.

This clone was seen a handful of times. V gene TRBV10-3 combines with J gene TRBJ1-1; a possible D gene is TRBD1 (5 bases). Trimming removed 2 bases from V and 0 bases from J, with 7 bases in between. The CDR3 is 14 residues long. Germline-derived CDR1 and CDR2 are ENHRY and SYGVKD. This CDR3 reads CAISEGTVNTEAFF. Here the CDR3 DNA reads TGTGCCATCAGTGAGGGGACTGTGAACACTGAAGCTTTCTTT.

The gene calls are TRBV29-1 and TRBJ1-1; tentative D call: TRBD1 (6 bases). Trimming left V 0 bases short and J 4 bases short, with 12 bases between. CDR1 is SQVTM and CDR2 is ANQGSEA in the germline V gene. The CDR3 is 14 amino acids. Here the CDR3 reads CSVEDSPQGTEAFF. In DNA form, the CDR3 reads TGCAGCGTTGAAGATTCCCCACAGGGCACTGAAGCTTTCTTT.

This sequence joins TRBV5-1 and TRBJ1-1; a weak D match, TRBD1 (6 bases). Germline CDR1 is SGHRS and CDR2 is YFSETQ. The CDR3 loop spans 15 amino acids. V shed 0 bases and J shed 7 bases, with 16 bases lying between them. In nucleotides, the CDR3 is TGCGCCAGCAGCTTGGCATCAGGGGCGCATTATGAAGCTTTCTTT. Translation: CASSLASGAHYEAFF.

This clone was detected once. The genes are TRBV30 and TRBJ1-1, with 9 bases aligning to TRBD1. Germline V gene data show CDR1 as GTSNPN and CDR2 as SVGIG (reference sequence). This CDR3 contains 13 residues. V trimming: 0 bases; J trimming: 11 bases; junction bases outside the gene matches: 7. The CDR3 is CAWSVLGTGPAFF. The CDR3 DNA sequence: TGTGCCTGGAGTGTACTCGGGACAGGGCCCGCTTTCTTT.

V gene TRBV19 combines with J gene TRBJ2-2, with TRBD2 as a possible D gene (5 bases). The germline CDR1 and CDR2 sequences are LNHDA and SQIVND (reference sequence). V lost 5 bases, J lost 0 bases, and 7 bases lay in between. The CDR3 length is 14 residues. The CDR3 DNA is TGTGCCAGTAGTTCGGGATCGAACACCGGGGAGCTGTTTTTT. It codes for CASSSGSNTGELFF.

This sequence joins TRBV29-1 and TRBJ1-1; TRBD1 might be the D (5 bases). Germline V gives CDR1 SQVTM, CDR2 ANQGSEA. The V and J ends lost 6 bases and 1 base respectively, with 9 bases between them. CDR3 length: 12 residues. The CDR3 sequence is CSVKTENTEAFF. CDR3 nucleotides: TGCAGCGTGAAGACAGAGAACACTGAAGCTTTCTTT.

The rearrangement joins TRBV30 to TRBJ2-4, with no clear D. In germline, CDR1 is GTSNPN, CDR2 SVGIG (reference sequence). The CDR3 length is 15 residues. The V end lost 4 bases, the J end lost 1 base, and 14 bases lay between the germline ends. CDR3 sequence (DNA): TGTGCCTGGAAAAATCCCACTGGTGCCAAAAACATTCAGTACTTC. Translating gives CAWKNPTGAKNIQYF.

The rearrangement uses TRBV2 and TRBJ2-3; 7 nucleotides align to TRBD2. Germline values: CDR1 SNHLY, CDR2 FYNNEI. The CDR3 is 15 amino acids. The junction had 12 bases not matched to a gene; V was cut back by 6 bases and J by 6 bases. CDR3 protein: CASRVLASVGDTQYF. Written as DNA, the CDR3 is TGTGCCAGCAGGGTACTAGCGTCTGTCGGTGATACGCAGTATTTT.

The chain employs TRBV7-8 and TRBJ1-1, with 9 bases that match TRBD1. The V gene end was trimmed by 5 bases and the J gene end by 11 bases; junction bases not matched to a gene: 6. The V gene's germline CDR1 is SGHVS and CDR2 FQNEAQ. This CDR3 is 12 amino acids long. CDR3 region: CASSPDRGEAFF. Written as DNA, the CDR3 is TGTGCCAGCAGCCCGGACAGGGGTGAGGCTTTCTTT.

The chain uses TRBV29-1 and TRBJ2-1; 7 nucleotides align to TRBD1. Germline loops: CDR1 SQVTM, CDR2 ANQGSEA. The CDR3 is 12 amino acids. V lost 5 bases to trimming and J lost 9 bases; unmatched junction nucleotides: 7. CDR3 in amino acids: CSVRQGLGEQFF. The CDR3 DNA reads TGCAGCGTTAGACAGGGTTTAGGTGAGCAGTTCTTC.

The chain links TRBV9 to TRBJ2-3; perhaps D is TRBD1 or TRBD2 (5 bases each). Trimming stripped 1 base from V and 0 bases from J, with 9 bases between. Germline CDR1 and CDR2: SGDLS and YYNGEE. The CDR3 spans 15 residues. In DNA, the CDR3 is TGTGCCAGCAGCGTAATCGGGGCCAGCACAGATACGCAGTATTTT. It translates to CASSVIGASTDTQYF.

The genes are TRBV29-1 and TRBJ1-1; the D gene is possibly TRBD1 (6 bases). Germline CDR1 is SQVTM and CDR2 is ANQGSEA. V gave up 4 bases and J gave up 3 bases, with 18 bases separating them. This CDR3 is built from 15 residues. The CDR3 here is CSVGFRQAQDTEAFF. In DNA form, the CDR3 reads TGCAGCGTTGGGTTTCGACAGGCTCAAGACACTGAAGCTTTCTTT.

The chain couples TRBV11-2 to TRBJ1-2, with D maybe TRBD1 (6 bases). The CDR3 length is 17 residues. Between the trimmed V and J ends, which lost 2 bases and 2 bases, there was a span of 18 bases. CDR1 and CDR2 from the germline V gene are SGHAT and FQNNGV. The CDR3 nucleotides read TGTGCCAGCAGCTTAAACCCCGACAGGCCCCTAAACTATGGCTACACCTTC. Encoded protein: CASSLNPDRPLNYGYTF.

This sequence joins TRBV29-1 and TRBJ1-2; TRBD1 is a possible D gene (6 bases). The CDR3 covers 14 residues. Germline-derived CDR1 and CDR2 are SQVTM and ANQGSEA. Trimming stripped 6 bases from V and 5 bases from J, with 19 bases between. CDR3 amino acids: CSVPWGPGEYGYTF. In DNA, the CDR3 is TGCAGCGTCCCTTGGGGGCCGGGAGAGTATGGCTACACCTTC.

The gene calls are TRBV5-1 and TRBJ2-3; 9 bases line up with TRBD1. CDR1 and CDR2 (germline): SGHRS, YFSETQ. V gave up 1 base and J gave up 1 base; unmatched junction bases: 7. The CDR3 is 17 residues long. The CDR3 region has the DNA TGCGCCAGCAGCTTGACACAGGGGGCGCCCGGCACAGATACGCAGTATTTT. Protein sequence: CASSLTQGAPGTDTQYF.

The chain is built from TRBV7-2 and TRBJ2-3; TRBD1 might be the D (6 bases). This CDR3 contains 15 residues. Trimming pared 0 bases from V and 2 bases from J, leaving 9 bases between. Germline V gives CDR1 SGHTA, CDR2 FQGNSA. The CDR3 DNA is TGTGCCAGCAGCTTAGCGGGGGCCTTCACAGATACGCAGTATTTT. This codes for CASSLAGAFTDTQYF.

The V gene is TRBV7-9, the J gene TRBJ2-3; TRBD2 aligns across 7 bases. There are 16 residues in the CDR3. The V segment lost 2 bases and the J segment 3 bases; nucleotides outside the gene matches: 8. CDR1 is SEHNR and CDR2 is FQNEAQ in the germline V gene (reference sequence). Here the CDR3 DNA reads TGTGCCAGCAGCTTAAGGCTCGGACTAGGAACAGATACGCAGTATTTT. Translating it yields CASSLRLGLGTDTQYF.

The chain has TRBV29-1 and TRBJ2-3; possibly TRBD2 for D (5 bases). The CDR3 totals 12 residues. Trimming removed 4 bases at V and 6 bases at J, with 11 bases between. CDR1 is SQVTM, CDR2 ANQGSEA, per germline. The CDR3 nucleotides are TGCAGCGTTGGTAGGACTGGCGATACGCAGTATTTT. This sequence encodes CSVGRTGDTQYF.

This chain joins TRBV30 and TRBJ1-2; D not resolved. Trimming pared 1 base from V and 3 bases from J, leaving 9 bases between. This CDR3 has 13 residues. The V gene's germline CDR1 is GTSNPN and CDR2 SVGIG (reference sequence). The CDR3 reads CAWSASGDYGYTF. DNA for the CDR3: TGTGCCTGGAGTGCCTCCGGGGACTATGGCTACACCTTC.

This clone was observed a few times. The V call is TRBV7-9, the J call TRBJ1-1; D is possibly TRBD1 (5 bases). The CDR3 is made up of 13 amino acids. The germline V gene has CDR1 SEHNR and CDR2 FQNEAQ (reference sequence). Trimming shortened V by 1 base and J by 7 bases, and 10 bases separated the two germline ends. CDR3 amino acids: CASSLGDGYEAFF. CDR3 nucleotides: TGTGCCAGCAGCTTAGGGGACGGATATGAAGCTTTCTTT.

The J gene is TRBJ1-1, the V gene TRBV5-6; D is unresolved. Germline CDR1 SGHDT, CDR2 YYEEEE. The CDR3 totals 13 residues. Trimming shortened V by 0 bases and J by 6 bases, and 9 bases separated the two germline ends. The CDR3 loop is CASSLVGVAEAFF. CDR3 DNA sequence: TGTGCCAGCAGCTTGGTTGGTGTGGCTGAAGCTTTCTTT.

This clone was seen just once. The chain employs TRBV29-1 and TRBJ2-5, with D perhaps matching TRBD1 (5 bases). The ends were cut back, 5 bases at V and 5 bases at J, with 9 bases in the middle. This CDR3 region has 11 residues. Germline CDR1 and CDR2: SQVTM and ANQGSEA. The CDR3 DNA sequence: TGCAGCGTTAGGGGCCAGGAGACCCAGTACTTC. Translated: CSVRGQETQYF. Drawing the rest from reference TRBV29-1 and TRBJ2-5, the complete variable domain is SAVISQKPSRDICQRGTSLTIQCQVDSQVTMMFWYRQQPGQSLTLIATANQGSEATYESGFVIDKFPISRPNLTFSTLTVSNMSPEDSSIYLCSVRGQETQYFGPGTRLLVL.

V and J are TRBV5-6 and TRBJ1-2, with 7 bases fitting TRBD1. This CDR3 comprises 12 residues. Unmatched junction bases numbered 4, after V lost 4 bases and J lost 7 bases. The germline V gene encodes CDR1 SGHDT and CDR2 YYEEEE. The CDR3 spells CASSADRSGYTF. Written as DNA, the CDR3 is TGTGCCAGCAGCGCGGACAGGTCTGGCTACACCTTC.

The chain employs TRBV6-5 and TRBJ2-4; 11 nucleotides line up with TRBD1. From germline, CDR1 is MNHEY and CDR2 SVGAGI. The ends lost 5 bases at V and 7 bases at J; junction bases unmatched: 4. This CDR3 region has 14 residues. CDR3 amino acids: CASSPRDRGNIQYF. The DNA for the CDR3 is TGTGCCAGCAGTCCCCGGGACAGGGGGAACATTCAGTACTTC.

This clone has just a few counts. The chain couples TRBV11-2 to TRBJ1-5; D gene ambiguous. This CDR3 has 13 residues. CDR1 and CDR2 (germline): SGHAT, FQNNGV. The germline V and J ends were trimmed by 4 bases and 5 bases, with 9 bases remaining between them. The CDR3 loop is CASSSRYDQPQHF. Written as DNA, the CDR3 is TGTGCCAGCAGCTCTAGATACGATCAGCCCCAGCATTTT.

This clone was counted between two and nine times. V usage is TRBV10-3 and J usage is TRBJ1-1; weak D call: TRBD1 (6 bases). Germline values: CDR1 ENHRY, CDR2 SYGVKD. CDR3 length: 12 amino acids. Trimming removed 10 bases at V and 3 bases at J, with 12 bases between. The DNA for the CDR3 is TGTGCCAGCGGGACATCGGACACTGAAGCTTTCTTT. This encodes CASGTSDTEAFF.

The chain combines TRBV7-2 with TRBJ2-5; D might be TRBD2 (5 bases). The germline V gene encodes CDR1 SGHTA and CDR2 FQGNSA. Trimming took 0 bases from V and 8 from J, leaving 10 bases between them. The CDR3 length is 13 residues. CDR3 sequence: CASSLARAITQYF. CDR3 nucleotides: TGTGCCAGCAGCTTAGCGAGGGCGATTACCCAGTACTTC. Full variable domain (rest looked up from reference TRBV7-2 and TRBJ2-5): GAGVSQSPSNKVTEKGKDVELRCDPISGHTALYWYRQSLGQGLEFLIYFQGNSAPDKSGLPSDRFSAERTGGSVSTLTIQRTQQEDSAVYLCASSLARAITQYFGPGTRLLVL.

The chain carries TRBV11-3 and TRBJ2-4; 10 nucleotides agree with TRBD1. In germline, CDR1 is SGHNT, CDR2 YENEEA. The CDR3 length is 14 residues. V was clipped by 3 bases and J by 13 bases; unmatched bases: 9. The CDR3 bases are TGTGCCAGCAGCTTGACAGGGGGCACGTCGTCCCAGTACTTC. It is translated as CASSLTGGTSSQYF. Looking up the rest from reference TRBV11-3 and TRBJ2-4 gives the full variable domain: EAGVVQSPRYKIIEKKQPVAFWCNPISGHNTLYWYLQNLGQGPELLIRYENEEAVDDSQLPKDRFSAERLKGVDSTLKIQPAELGDSAVYLCASSLTGGTSSQYFGAGTRLSVL.

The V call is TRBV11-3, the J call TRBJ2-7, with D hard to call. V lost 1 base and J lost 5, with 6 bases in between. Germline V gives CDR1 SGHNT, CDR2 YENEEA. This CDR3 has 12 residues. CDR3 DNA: TGTGCCAGCAGCTTAGCCCCCGACGAGCAGTACTTC. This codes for CASSLAPDEQYF.

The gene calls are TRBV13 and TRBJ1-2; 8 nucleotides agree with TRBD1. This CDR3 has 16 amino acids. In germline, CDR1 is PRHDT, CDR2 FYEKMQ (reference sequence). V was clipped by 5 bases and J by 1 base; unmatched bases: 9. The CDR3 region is CASSPGQELFNYGYTF. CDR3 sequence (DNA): TGTGCCAGCAGCCCGGGACAGGAACTTTTTAACTATGGCTACACCTTC.

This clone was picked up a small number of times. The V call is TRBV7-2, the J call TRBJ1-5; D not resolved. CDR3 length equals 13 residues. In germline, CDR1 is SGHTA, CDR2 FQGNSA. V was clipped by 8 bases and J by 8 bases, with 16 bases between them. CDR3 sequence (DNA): TGTGCCAGCGCGACTTGGGTCTTGGAGCCCCAGCATTTT. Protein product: CASATWVLEPQHF.